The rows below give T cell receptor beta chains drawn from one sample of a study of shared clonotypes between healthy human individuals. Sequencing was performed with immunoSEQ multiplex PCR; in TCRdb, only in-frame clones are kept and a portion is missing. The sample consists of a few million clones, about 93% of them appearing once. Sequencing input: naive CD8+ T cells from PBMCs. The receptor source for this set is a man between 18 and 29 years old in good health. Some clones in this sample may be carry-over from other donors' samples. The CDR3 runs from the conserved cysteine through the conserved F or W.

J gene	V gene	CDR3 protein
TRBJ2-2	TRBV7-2	CASSLVTTGELFF
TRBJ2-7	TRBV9	CASSVGGVSEQYF
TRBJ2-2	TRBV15	CATSRDWGGELFF
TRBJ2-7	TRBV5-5	CASSPPRVERDSYEQYF
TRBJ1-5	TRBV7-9	CASSSGRGANQPQHF
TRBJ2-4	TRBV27	CASSLRLAVAKNIQYF
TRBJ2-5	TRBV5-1	CASSLGVQETQYF
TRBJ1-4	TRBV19	CASSIARHRNEKLFF
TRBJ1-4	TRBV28	CASSLVGNEKLFF
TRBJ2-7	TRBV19	CASSVRDTGAYEQYF
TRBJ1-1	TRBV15	CATSREGASDAFF
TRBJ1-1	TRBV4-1	CASSPPSQGENTEAFF
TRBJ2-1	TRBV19	CASSTRNPTGSSYNEQFF
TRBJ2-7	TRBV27	CASSGHPYEQYF
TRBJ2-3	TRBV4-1	CASSPRDSGTDTQYF
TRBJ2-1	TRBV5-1	CASSLAQGNYNEQFF
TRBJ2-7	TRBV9	CASSGGLAGVYEQYF
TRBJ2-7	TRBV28	CASRFGGGTGSPYEQYF
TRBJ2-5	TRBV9	CASSLPTSGRGTQYF
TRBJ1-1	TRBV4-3	CASSPTGVNTEAFF
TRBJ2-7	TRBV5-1	CASSLGTGSEQYF
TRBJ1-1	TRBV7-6	CASSLGGQGTEAFF
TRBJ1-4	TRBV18	CASAPYPTNEKLFF
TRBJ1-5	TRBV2	CASSDSAYSNQPQHF
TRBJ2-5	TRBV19	CASSIQLTSQETQYF
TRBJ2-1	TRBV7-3	CASGSGQVGGEQFF
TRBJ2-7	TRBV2	CASSTRLAESYEQYF
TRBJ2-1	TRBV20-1	CSAKRVNEQFF
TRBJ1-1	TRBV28	CASSSVMPAFF
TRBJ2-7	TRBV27	CASSPRTGRNSYEQYF
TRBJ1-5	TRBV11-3	CASSPRGAAAQHF
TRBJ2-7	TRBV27	CASSLSLGLSYEQYF
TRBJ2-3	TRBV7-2	CAGGQGAADTQYF
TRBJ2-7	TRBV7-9	CASSPSGYEQYF
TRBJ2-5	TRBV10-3	CAISEVAGGQETQYF
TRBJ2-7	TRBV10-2	CAIAPTGTYEQYF
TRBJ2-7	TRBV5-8	CASSFGLAGGDEQYF
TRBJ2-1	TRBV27	CASSFTGFSYNEQFF
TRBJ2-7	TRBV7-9	CASSLAQGTGAYEQYF
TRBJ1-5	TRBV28	CASSDGQGRLHQPQHF
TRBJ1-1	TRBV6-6	CASSYGGDHTEAFF
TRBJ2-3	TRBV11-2	CASSSDTADAFTQYF
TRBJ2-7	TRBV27	CASSFSLRQGIAEQYF